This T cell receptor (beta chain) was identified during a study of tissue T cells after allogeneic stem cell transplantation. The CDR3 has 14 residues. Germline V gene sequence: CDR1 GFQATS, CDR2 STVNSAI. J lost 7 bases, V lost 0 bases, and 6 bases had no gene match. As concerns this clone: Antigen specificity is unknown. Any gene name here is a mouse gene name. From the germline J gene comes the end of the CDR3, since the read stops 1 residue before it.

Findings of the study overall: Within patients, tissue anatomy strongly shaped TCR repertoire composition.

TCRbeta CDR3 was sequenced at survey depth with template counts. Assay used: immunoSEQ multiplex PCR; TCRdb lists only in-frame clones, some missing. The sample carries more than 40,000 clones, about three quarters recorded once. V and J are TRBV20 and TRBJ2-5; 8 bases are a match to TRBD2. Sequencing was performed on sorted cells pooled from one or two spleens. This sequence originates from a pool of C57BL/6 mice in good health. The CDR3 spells CGAREGGALNTQYF. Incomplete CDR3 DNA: TGTGGTGCTAGGGAGGGGGGGGCGCTGAACACCCAGTAC.